A single sample gave rise to the 20 T cell receptor beta chains below, sequenced in a study of CD8 T cells in Susac syndrome (dated by TCRdb to between 2017 and 2020). Receptor libraries were prepared by the immunoSEQ multiplex PCR assay. RNA was extracted using the RNeasy kit, and roughly 0.45 to 1 microgram was reverse transcribed with random hexamers. TCRdb reprocessing: public reads trimmed at Q25 with fastp, clones called with MiXCR, in-frame beta chains kept. Each entry merges the rows of one CDR3 protein and shows their most common DNA and genes. Present in this sample are 150,000 to 190,000 distinct CDR3 sequences, approximately 94% of which were seen just once. The ten largest clones add up to around 0.21% of the sample. Material for sequencing was CD8+ T cells from PBMCs. The receptors here all came from a human donor with multiple sclerosis.

This clonotype was seen once. The genes are TRBV2 and TRBJ2-3; D gene uncertain. V was pared by 8 bases and J by 6 bases, with 15 bases between. This CDR3 is 13 amino acids long. In germline, CDR1 is SNHLY, CDR2 FYNNEI. CDR3 sequence reads: CASFFMSSDTQYF. The CDR3 nucleotides read TGTGCCAGCTTCTTCATGAGTTCGGATACGCAGTATTTT.

This sequence joins TRBV7-2 and TRBJ2-1; D is unclear. The CDR3 is made up of 15 amino acids. Germline V gene lookup returns CDR1 SGHTA and CDR2 FQGNSA. Trimming took 3 bases from V and 2 from J, leaving 11 bases between them. CDR3 amino acids: CASSLRNSPYNEQFF. CDR3 coding DNA: TGTGCCAGCAGCTTGCGCAATAGCCCCTACAATGAGCAGTTCTTC.

The CDR3 is CASSQDRAGGNQPQHF. CDR3 in DNA: TGCGCCAGCAGCCAAGATCGGGCAGGGGGAAATCAGCCCCAGCATTTT. This chain joins TRBV4-3 and TRBJ1-5; 7 nucleotides line up with TRBD1. CDR3 length equals 16 residues. In germline, CDR1 is LGHNA, CDR2 YSLEER. V lost 0 bases to trimming and J lost 4 bases; unmatched junction nucleotides: 6.

This chain links TRBV7-8 with TRBJ2-3; possible D gene TRBD2, 6 bases. V lost 5 bases and J lost 3, with 18 bases in between. CDR1 and CDR2 (germline): SGHVS, FQNEAQ. The CDR3 is made up of 16 amino acids. CDR3 amino acids: CASSATSPVKTDTQYF. CDR3 sequence (DNA): TGTGCCAGCAGCGCCACTAGCCCAGTAAAGACAGATACGCAGTATTTT.

This clonotype was detected once. V gene TRBV4-3 combines with J gene TRBJ2-7; 10 bases align to TRBD1. CDR1 and CDR2 from the germline V gene are LGHNA and YSLEER. V shed 5 bases and J 2 bases; nucleotides not matched to a gene: 3. The CDR3 is 14 residues long. The CDR3 bases are TGCGCCAGCAGCATGGGACAGGGGACCTACGAGCAGTACTTC. Its protein is CASSMGQGTYEQYF.

The chain links TRBV20-1 to TRBJ2-7, with D possibly TRBD2 on 5 matching bases. CDR3 size: 10 residues. Germline V gene data show CDR1 as DFQATT and CDR2 as SNEGSKA (reference sequence). V lost 6 bases and J lost 2, with 5 bases in between. DNA of the CDR3: TGCAGTGCGGAGGCCTACGAGCAGTACTTC. This translates into CSAEAYEQYF.

V gene TRBV7-8 combines with J gene TRBJ1-1; possible D gene TRBD1, 6 bases. The germline V gene has CDR1 SGHVS and CDR2 FQNEAQ. The CDR3 is 12 residues long. Trimming stripped 4 bases from V and 6 bases from J, with 9 bases between. The CDR3 nucleotides are TGTGCCAGCAGCTGGACAGTCGCTGAAGCTTTCTTT. It specifies CASSWTVAEAFF.

J is TRBJ2-1 and V is TRBV30, with 8 bases matching TRBD2. The germline gives CDR1 GTSNPN, CDR2 SVGIG (reference sequence). The V gene end was trimmed by 0 bases and the J gene end by 9 bases; junction bases not matched to a gene: 7. The CDR3 totals 14 residues. The CDR3 loop is CAWSVAGAGTEQFF. The CDR3 DNA sequence: TGTGCCTGGAGTGTAGCGGGGGCTGGGACTGAGCAGTTCTTC.

The gene calls are TRBV6-6 and TRBJ1-1, with D uncertain. The V and J ends lost 5 bases and 2 bases respectively, with 9 bases between them. Germline CDR1 reads MNHNY; CDR2 reads SVGAGI (reference sequence). The CDR3 runs to 13 residues. CDR3 loop: CASSPEYNTEAFF. In DNA form, the CDR3 reads TGTGCCAGCAGTCCGGAATACAACACTGAAGCTTTCTTT.

This sequence joins TRBV13 and TRBJ1-5, with TRBD1 matching 12 bases. Germline-derived CDR1 and CDR2 are PRHDT and FYEKMQ (reference sequence). The CDR3 spans 15 residues. Losses at the gene ends were 5 bases for V and 5 bases for J; bases not matched to a gene: 4. The CDR3: CASSRGQGAHQPQHF. DNA of the CDR3: TGTGCCAGCAGCCGGGGACAGGGGGCGCATCAGCCCCAGCATTTT.

The chain uses TRBV2 and TRBJ2-7, with unresolved D. Germline V CDR1 and CDR2: SNHLY, FYNNEI. This CDR3 spans 13 amino acids. V lost 5 bases to trimming and J lost 0 bases, with 8 bases between them. In DNA, the CDR3 is TGTGCCAGCAGTCTCGAAAGCTCCTACGAGCAGTACTTC. It codes for CASSLESSYEQYF. The variable domain in full, with the rest retrieved from reference TRBV2 and TRBJ2-7, is EPEVTQTPSHQVTQMGQEVILRCVPISNHLYFYWYRQILGQKVEFLVSFYNNEISEKSEIFDDQFSVERPDGSNFTLKIRSTKLEDSAMYFCASSLESSYEQYFGPGTRLTVT.

This chain connects TRBV20-1 to TRBJ2-1, with D perhaps matching TRBD1 or TRBD2 (5 bases each). CDR1 and CDR2 from the germline V gene are DFQATT and SNEGSKA (reference sequence). V was shortened by 0 bases and J by 9 bases, with 15 bases between the two germline ends. The CDR3 contains 14 residues. The CDR3 region has the DNA TGCAGTGCTAGAGACCGGGGCGAAGTTATTGAGCAGTTCTTC. This sequence encodes CSARDRGEVIEQFF.

The chain is built from TRBV24-1 and TRBJ2-7; D is possibly TRBD1 (6 bases). Germline V CDR1 and CDR2: KGHDR, SFDVKD. The CDR3 has 13 residues. With 4 bases removed from V and 3 bases from J, the gap between germline ends came to 9 bases. CDR3 protein: CATSDQGLYEQYF. The CDR3 coding sequence is TGTGCCACCAGTGACCAGGGGCTCTACGAGCAGTACTTC.

This clonotype has a handful of counts. V usage is TRBV13 and J usage is TRBJ1-2; D not resolved. Per the germline V gene, CDR1 is PRHDT and CDR2 is FYEKMQ (reference sequence). The CDR3 length is 12 residues. V shed 6 bases and J shed 4 bases, with 9 bases lying between them. CDR3 DNA: TGTGCCAGCAGTCTCGGATCCTATGGCTACACCTTC. Its translation is CASSLGSYGYTF.

CDR3 nucleotides: TGTGCCAGCAGCCAAACGATTGGCACTGAAGCTTTCTTT. Amino acid sequence: CASSQTIGTEAFF. This rearrangement joins TRBV3-1 to TRBJ1-1; no reliable D call. V dropped 2 bases and J dropped 4 bases, with 8 bases sitting between them. The CDR3 covers 13 residues. CDR1 is LGHDT, CDR2 YNNKEL, per germline (reference sequence).

V is TRBV9 and J is TRBJ2-1; D is uncertain. Per germline, CDR1 SGDLS and CDR2 YYNGEE. The V and J ends lost 7 bases and 0 bases respectively, with 5 bases between them. The CDR3 sequence is 12 residues long. CDR3 sequence: CASGPSYNEQFF. DNA for the CDR3: TGTGCCAGCGGACCCTCCTACAATGAGCAGTTCTTC.

This clonotype has just a few counts. The gene calls are TRBV9 and TRBJ2-3; 8 positions match TRBD2. The germline gives CDR1 SGDLS, CDR2 YYNGEE. J gave up 0 bases and V 3 bases, and 0 bases lay outside the gene matches. CDR3 length: 14 amino acids. In DNA form, the CDR3 reads TGTGCCAGCAGCGCTAGCGGGAGCACAGATACGCAGTATTTT. Translating it yields CASSASGSTDTQYF.

There are a few counts of this clonotype. The chain combines TRBV13 with TRBJ1-1; D is ambiguous. CDR1 is PRHDT and CDR2 is FYEKMQ in the germline V gene (reference sequence). Between the trimmed V and J ends, which lost 2 bases and 0 bases, there was a span of 7 bases. This CDR3 is built from 14 residues. The CDR3 sequence: CASSLSAMNTEAFF. The CDR3 DNA is TGTGCCAGCAGCTTATCAGCCATGAACACTGAAGCTTTCTTT.

This chain links TRBV29-1 with TRBJ2-1; TRBD2 matches 11 bases. The ends lost 0 bases at V and 4 bases at J; junction bases unmatched: 11. This CDR3 is built from 18 residues. The germline V gene has CDR1 SQVTM and CDR2 ANQGSEA. The CDR3, as DNA: TGCAGCGTTGAAGATCTGAGGAGACTAGCGGGATCTTACAATGAGCAGTTCTTC. It specifies CSVEDLRRLAGSYNEQFF.

The rearrangement uses TRBV5-6 and TRBJ2-5; D may correspond to TRBD1 or TRBD2 (5 bases each). CDR3 size: 14 residues. Germline CDR1 SGHDT, CDR2 YYEEEE. V lost 1 base and J lost 5, with 12 bases in between. CDR3 nucleotide sequence: TGTGCCAGCAGCTTGCTGGGGGATGGGGAGACCCAGTACTTC. Protein sequence: CASSLLGDGETQYF.